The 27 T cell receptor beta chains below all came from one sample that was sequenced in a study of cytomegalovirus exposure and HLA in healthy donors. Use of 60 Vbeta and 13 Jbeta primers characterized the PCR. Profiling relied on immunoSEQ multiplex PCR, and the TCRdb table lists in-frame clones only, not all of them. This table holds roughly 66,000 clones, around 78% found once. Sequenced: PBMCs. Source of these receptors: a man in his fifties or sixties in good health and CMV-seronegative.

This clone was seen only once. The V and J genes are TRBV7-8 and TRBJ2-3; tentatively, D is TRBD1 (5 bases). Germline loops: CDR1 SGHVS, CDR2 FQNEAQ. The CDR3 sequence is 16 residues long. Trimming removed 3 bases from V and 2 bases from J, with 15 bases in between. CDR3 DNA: TGTGCCAGCAGCTTGACCCTCCAGGGAAACACAGATACGCAGTATTTT. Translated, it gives CASSLTLQGNTDTQYF.

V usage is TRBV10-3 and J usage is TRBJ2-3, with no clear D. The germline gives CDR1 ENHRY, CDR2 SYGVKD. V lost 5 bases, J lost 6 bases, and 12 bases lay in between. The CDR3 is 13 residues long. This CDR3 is CAISYIPEDTQYF. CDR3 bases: TGTGCCATCAGTTACATTCCGGAGGATACGCAGTATTTT.

The CDR3 sequence is CASSRRGSGNQPQHF. For the CDR3, the DNA is TGTGCCAGCAGCCGTCGCGGGAGCGGCAATCAGCCCCAGCATTTT. This rearrangement joins TRBV13 to TRBJ1-5; D ambiguous. Germline V gives CDR1 PRHDT, CDR2 FYEKMQ (reference sequence). Trimming removed 5 bases at V and 2 bases at J, with 13 bases between. CDR3 length: 15 residues.

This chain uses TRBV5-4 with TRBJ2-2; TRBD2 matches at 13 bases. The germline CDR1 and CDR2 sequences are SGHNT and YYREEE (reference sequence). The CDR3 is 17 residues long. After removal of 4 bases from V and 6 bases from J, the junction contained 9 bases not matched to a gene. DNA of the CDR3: TGTGCCAGCAGCCCGACTAGCGGGGGGCCCGCCTCCGGGGAGCTGTTTTTT. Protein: CASSPTSGGPASGELFF.

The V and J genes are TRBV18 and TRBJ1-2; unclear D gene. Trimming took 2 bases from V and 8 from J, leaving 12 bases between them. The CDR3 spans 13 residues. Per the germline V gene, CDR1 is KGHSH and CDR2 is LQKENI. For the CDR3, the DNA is TGTGCCAGCTCACCAGAACAGTACGGCGGCTACACCTTC. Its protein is CASSPEQYGGYTF.

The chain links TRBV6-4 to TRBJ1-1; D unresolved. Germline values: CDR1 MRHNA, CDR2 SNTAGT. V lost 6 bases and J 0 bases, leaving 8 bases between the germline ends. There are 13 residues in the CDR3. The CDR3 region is CASRRAMNTEAFF. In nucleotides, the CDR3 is TGTGCCAGCAGACGAGCCATGAACACTGAAGCTTTCTTT.

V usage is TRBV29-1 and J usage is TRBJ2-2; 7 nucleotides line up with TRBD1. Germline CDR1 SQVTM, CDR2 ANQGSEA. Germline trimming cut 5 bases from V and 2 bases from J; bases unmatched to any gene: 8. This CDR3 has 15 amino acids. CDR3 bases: TGCAGCGTTCGAGCTGGGACAGTAAACACCGGGGAGCTGTTTTTT. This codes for CSVRAGTVNTGELFF.

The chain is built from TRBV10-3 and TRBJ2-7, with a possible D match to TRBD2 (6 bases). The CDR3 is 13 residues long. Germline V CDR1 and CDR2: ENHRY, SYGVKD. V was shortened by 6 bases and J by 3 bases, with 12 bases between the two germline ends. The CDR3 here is CAISRENNYEQYF. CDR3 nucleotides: TGTGCCATCAGCCGGGAGAACAACTACGAGCAGTACTTC.

The CDR3 loop is CASSLSRDRGRTNQPQHF. In DNA, the CDR3 is TGTGCCAGCAGTTTATCGAGGGACAGGGGGCGAACTAATCAGCCCCAGCATTTT. This chain links TRBV27 with TRBJ1-5; 12 nucleotides agree with TRBD1. Looked up from germline, CDR1 is MNHEY and CDR2 is SMNVEV (reference sequence). CDR3 size: 18 residues. V dropped 0 bases and J dropped 4; count of bases not matched to a gene: 7.

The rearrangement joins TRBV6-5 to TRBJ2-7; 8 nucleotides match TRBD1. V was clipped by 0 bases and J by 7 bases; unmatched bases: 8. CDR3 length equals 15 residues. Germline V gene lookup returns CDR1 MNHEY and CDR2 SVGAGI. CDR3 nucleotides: TGTGCCAGCAGTTACTCGAGGCAGGGGGCCGGGGAGCAGTACTTC. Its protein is CASSYSRQGAGEQYF.

CDR3 region: CASSLGGTGGIGAFF. The CDR3 nucleotides are TGTGCCAGCAGCTTAGGTGGGACAGGGGGCATCGGGGCTTTCTTT. V is TRBV7-9 and J is TRBJ1-1; 12 bases are shared with TRBD1. Per the germline V gene, CDR1 is SEHNR and CDR2 is FQNEAQ (reference sequence). J was trimmed by 11 bases and V by 1 base; bases with no gene match: 8. The CDR3 consists of 15 residues.

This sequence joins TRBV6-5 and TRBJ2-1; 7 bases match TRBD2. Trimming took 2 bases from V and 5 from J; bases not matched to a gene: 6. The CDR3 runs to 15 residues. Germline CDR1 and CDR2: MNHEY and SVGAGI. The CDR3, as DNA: TGTGCCAGCAGTTACGGACTAGAAGTTAACAATGAGCAGTTCTTC. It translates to CASSYGLEVNNEQFF.

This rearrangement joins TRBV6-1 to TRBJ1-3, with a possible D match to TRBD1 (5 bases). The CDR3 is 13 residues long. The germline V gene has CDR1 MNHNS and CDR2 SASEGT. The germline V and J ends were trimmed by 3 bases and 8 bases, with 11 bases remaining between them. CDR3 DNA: TGTGCCAGCAGTGAGATCAGGGCGGACACCATATATTTT. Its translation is CASSEIRADTIYF.

The CDR3 coding sequence is TGTGCCAGCAGTCCACTAGCGGGGGGTGCGAATGAGCAGTTCTTC. This codes for CASSPLAGGANEQFF. This sequence joins TRBV2 and TRBJ2-1; 12 nucleotides match TRBD2. Losses at the gene ends were 5 bases for V and 7 bases for J; bases not matched to a gene: 6. Germline V CDR1 and CDR2: SNHLY, FYNNEI. The CDR3 spans 15 residues.

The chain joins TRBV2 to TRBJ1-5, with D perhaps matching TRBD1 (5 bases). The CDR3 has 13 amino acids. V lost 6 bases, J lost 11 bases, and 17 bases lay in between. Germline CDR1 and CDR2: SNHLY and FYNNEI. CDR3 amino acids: CASRVAGGRAQHF. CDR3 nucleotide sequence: TGTGCCAGCAGAGTGGCCGGGGGAAGAGCCCAGCATTTT.

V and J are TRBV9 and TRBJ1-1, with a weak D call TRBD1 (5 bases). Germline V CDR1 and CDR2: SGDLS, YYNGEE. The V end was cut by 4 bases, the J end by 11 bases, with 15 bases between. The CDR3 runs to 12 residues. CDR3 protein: CASSPNRYEAFF. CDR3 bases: TGTGCCAGCAGCCCTAACAGGTACGAGGCTTTCTTT.

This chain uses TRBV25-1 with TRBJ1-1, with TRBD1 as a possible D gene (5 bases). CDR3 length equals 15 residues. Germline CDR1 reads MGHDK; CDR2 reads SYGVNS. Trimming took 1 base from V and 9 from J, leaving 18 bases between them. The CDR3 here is CASSELGQGFRKAFF. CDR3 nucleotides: TGTGCCAGCAGTGAATTGGGGCAGGGATTTAGGAAAGCTTTCTTT.

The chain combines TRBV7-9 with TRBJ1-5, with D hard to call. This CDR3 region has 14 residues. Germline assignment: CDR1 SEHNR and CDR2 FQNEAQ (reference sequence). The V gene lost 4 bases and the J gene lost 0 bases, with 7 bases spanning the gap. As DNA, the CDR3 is TGTGCCAGCAGCTCAACAAATAGCAATCAGCCCCAGCATTTT. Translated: CASSSTNSNQPQHF.

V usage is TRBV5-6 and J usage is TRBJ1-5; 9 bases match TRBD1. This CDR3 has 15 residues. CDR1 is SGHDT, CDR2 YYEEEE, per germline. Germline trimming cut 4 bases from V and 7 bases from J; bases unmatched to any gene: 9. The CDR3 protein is CASSPGQGIGQPQHF. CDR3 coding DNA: TGTGCCAGCAGCCCGGGACAGGGAATAGGGCAGCCCCAGCATTTT.

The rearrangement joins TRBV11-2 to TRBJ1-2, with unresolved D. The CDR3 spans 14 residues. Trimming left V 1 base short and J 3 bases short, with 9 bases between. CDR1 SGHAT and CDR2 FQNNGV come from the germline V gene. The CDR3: CASSLGRRDYGYTF. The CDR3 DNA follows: TGTGCCAGCAGCTTAGGTCGACGGGACTATGGCTACACCTTC.

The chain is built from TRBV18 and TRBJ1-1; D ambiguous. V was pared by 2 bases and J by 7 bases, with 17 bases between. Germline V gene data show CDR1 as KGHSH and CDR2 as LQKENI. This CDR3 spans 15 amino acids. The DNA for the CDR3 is TGTGCCAGCTCACCAACGCCAGGAGGATCATATGAAGCTTTCTTT. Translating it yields CASSPTPGGSYEAFF.

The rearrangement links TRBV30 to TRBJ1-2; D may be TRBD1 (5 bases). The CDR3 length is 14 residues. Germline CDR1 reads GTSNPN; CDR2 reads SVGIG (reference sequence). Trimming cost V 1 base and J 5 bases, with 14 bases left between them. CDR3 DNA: TGTGCCTGGAGTGCACAGGTAGTCCTTTATGGCTACACCTTC. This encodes CAWSAQVVLYGYTF.

As DNA, the CDR3 is TGTGCCAGCAGTGAGATGGGACTAGCGCAAAATGAGCAGTTCTTC. Translated: CASSEMGLAQNEQFF. The chain carries TRBV2 and TRBJ2-1; 10 nucleotides agree with TRBD2. CDR1 and CDR2 from the germline V gene are SNHLY and FYNNEI. J lost 7 bases, V lost 3 bases, and 6 bases had no gene match. There are 15 residues in the CDR3. Based on the CDR3 plus reference TRBV2 and TRBJ2-1, the full variable domain is EPEVTQTPSHQVTQMGQEVILRCVPISNHLYFYWYRQILGQKVEFLVSFYNNEISEKSEIFDDQFSVERPDGSNFTLKIRSTKLEDSAMYFCASSEMGLAQNEQFFGPGTRLTVL.

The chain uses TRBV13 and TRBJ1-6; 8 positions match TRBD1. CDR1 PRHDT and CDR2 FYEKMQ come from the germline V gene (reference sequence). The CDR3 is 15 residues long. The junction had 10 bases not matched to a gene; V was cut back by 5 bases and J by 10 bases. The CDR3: CASSPRQGIKSPLHF. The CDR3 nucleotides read TGTGCCAGCAGCCCCAGACAGGGGATTAAATCACCCCTCCACTTT.

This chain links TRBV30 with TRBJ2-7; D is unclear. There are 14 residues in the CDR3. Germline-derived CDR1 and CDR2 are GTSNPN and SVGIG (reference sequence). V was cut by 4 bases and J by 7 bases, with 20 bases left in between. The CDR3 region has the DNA TGTGCCTGGACCACCGCTGGGCTCCTGAGTGAGCAGTACTTC. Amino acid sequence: CAWTTAGLLSEQYF.

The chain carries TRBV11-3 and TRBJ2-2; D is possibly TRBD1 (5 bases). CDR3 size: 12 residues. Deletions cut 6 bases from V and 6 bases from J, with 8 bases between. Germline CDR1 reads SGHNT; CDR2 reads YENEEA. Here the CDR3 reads CASRAGPGELFF. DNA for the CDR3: TGTGCCAGCAGGGCAGGGCCCGGGGAGCTGTTTTTT. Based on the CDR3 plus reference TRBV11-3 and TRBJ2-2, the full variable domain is EAGVVQSPRYKIIEKKQPVAFWCNPISGHNTLYWYLQNLGQGPELLIRYENEEAVDDSQLPKDRFSAERLKGVDSTLKIQPAELGDSAVYLCASRAGPGELFFGEGSRLTVL.

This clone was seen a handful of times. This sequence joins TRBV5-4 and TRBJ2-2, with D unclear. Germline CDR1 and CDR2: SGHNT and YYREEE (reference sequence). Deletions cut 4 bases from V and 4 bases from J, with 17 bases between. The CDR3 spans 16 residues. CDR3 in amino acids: CASSPLGVSGTGELFF. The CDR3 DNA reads TGTGCCAGCAGCCCATTAGGCGTCTCGGGCACCGGGGAGCTGTTTTTT.